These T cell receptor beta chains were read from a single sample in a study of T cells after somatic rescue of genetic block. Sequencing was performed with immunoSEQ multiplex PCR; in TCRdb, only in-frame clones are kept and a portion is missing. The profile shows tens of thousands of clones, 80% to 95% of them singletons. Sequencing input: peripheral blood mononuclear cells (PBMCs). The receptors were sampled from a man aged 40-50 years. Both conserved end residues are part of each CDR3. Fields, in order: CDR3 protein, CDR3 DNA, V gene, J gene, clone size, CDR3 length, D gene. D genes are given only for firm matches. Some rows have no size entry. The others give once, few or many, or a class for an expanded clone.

CDR3 protein: CASSAPGLAYNEQFF
CDR3 DNA: TGTGCCAGCAGCGCGCCGGGACTAGCGTACAATGAGCAGTTCTTC
V gene: TRBV14
J gene: TRBJ2-1
clone size: -
CDR3 length: 15
D gene: TRBD2

CDR3 protein: CASSPLVTGTSYEQYF
CDR3 DNA: TGTGCCAGCTCACCACTAGTGACAGGGACCTCCTACGAGCAGTACTTC
V gene: TRBV18
J gene: TRBJ2-7
clone size: -
CDR3 length: 16
D gene: TRBD1

CDR3 protein: CAGAETNYGYTF
CDR3 DNA: TGTGCCGGGGCAGAGACTAACTATGGCTACACCTTC
V gene: TRBV7-9
J gene: TRBJ1-2
clone size: once
CDR3 length: 12
D gene: -

CDR3 protein: CASGLGTVSYEQYF
CDR3 DNA: TGTGCTAGTGGTTTGGGGACAGTCTCCTACGAGCAGTACTTC
V gene: TRBV12-5
J gene: TRBJ2-7
clone size: -
CDR3 length: 14
D gene: -

CDR3 protein: CASSLGRPIYGYTF
CDR3 DNA: TGTGCCAGCAGTTTGGGACGACCGATCTATGGCTACACCTTC
V gene: TRBV28
J gene: TRBJ1-2
clone size: -
CDR3 length: 14
D gene: -

CDR3 protein: CASSPLNQGGNTIYF
CDR3 DNA: TGTGCCAGCAGCCCCCTTAACCAGGGTGGAAACACCATATATTTT
V gene: TRBV7-9
J gene: TRBJ1-3
clone size: -
CDR3 length: 15
D gene: -

CDR3 protein: CASGSPYEQYF
CDR3 DNA: TGTGCCAGCGGGAGTCCCTACGAGCAGTACTTC
V gene: TRBV2
J gene: TRBJ2-7
clone size: -
CDR3 length: 11
D gene: -

CDR3 protein: CASSLGPQGAGETQYF
CDR3 DNA: TGTGCCAGCAGCTTAGGACCACAGGGGGCGGGAGAGACCCAGTACTTC
V gene: TRBV11-2
J gene: TRBJ2-5
clone size: -
CDR3 length: 16
D gene: TRBD1

CDR3 protein: CASSKREVVYEQYF
CDR3 DNA: TGTGCCAGCAGCAAGCGGGAGGTGGTCTACGAGCAGTACTTC
V gene: TRBV28
J gene: TRBJ2-7
clone size: -
CDR3 length: 14
D gene: TRBD2

CDR3 protein: CASSYSAYALPRTNEQFF
CDR3 DNA: TGTGCCAGCAGCTATAGTGCCTACGCCCTTCCTAGAACCAATGAGCAGTTCTTC
V gene: TRBV11-2
J gene: TRBJ2-1
clone size: few
CDR3 length: 18
D gene: -

CDR3 protein: CASSQQEGRGTGELFF
CDR3 DNA: TGCGCCAGCAGCCAGCAAGAAGGTCGGGGGACCGGGGAGCTGTTTTTT
V gene: TRBV4-3
J gene: TRBJ2-2
clone size: -
CDR3 length: 16
D gene: -

CDR3 protein: CASSLRGGTYNEQFF
CDR3 DNA: TGTGCCAGCAGCTTACGGGGGGGCACCTACAATGAGCAGTTCTTC
V gene: TRBV7-3
J gene: TRBJ2-1
clone size: -
CDR3 length: 15
D gene: TRBD2

CDR3 protein: CAWSDVTGSTGANVLTF
CDR3 DNA: TGTGCCTGGAGTGACGTGACAGGGTCCACTGGGGCCAACGTCCTGACTTTC
V gene: TRBV30
J gene: TRBJ2-6
clone size: -
CDR3 length: 17
D gene: TRBD1

CDR3 protein: CASSGLGSSYEQYF
CDR3 DNA: TGTGCCAGCAGCGGGCTGGGAAGCTCCTACGAGCAGTACTTC
V gene: TRBV6-1
J gene: TRBJ2-7
clone size: few
CDR3 length: 14
D gene: -

CDR3 protein: CASSLEPGETEAFF
CDR3 DNA: TGCGCCAGCAGCTTGGAACCAGGGGAGACTGAAGCTTTCTTT
V gene: TRBV5-1
J gene: TRBJ1-1
clone size: -
CDR3 length: 14
D gene: -

CDR3 protein: CYLLHLPLAETGRNYGYTF
CDR3 DNA: TGTTACCTTTTACACCTGCCGTTGGCAGAAACGGGACGTAACTATGGCTACACCTTC
V gene: TRBV27
J gene: TRBJ1-2
clone size: -
CDR3 length: 19
D gene: -

CDR3 protein: CASKPRLSTNEKLFF
CDR3 DNA: TGTGCCAGCAAGCCGCGCCTTTCAACTAATGAAAAACTGTTTTTT
V gene: TRBV7-8
J gene: TRBJ1-4
clone size: -
CDR3 length: 15
D gene: -

CDR3 protein: CASSLRQGAWDEQYF
CDR3 DNA: TGTGCCAGCTCTCTCAGACAGGGAGCGTGGGACGAGCAGTACTTC
V gene: TRBV18
J gene: TRBJ2-7
clone size: -
CDR3 length: 15
D gene: TRBD1

CDR3 protein: CASSNTLADSRDTQYF
CDR3 DNA: TGTGCCAGTAGTAACACACTAGCGGACTCCAGGGATACGCAGTATTTT
V gene: TRBV19
J gene: TRBJ2-3
clone size: -
CDR3 length: 16
D gene: TRBD2

CDR3 protein: CASSYSGLAFF
CDR3 DNA: TGTGCCAGCAGTTACTCAGGTCTGGCTTTCTTT
V gene: TRBV6-6
J gene: TRBJ1-1
clone size: -
CDR3 length: 11
D gene: -

CDR3 protein: CASSPPQGPNTGELFF
CDR3 DNA: TGTGCCAGCTCACCACCTCAGGGTCCGAACACCGGGGAGCTGTTTTTT
V gene: TRBV18
J gene: TRBJ2-2
clone size: -
CDR3 length: 16
D gene: -

CDR3 protein: CASSGSDWLTYEQYF
CDR3 DNA: TGCGCCAGCAGTGGTTCGGACTGGCTAACCTACGAGCAGTACTTC
V gene: TRBV10-2
J gene: TRBJ2-7
clone size: -
CDR3 length: 15
D gene: -

CDR3 protein: CASSPGRGTYGYTF
CDR3 DNA: TGCGCCAGCAGCCCGGGTCGAGGGACATATGGCTACACCTTC
V gene: TRBV4-3
J gene: TRBJ1-2
clone size: -
CDR3 length: 14
D gene: -

CDR3 protein: CASSYSDGGTGGELFF
CDR3 DNA: TGTGCCAGCAGTTACTCGGACGGAGGGACTGGCGGGGAGCTGTTTTTT
V gene: TRBV6-5
J gene: TRBJ2-2
clone size: -
CDR3 length: 16
D gene: -

CDR3 protein: CAWSVPGWDTEAFF
CDR3 DNA: TGTGCCTGGAGTGTACCGGGGTGGGACACTGAAGCTTTCTTT
V gene: TRBV30
J gene: TRBJ1-1
clone size: -
CDR3 length: 14
D gene: -

CDR3 protein: CASRDNRGQSDEQYF
CDR3 DNA: TGTGCCAGCAGGGATAACAGGGGTCAAAGTGACGAGCAGTACTTC
V gene: TRBV11-2
J gene: TRBJ2-7
clone size: -
CDR3 length: 15
D gene: TRBD1

CDR3 protein: CASSQDPPGWEGLAGELFF
CDR3 DNA: TGTGCCAGCAGCCAAGATCCGCCCGGGTGGGAGGGCCTGGCCGGGGAGCTGTTTTTT
V gene: TRBV4-2
J gene: TRBJ2-2
clone size: -
CDR3 length: 19
D gene: TRBD2

CDR3 protein: CASSRGTPVTGELFF
CDR3 DNA: TGTGCCAGTAGTAGGGGGACTCCGGTCACCGGGGAGCTGTTTTTT
V gene: TRBV19
J gene: TRBJ2-2
clone size: -
CDR3 length: 15
D gene: -

CDR3 protein: CASSLPGGRNEQFF
CDR3 DNA: TGTGCCAGCAGTTTGCCAGGGGGCAGGAATGAGCAGTTCTTC
V gene: TRBV28
J gene: TRBJ2-1
clone size: -
CDR3 length: 14
D gene: TRBD1

CDR3 protein: CASRQPGGGAEGDTQYF
CDR3 DNA: TGTGCAAGTCGCCAGCCGGGCGGGGGGGCCGAAGGAGATACGCAGTATTTT
V gene: TRBV12-2
J gene: TRBJ2-3
clone size: -
CDR3 length: 17
D gene: -

CDR3 protein: CASSPGLAGTDTQYF
CDR3 DNA: TGTGCCAGCTCACCTGGGTTAGCGGGAACAGATACGCAGTATTTT
V gene: TRBV18
J gene: TRBJ2-3
clone size: -
CDR3 length: 15
D gene: TRBD2

CDR3 protein: CASSVPLRTVIYEQYF
CDR3 DNA: TGTGCCAGCAGTGTCCCCCTGAGGACAGTGATCTACGAGCAGTACTTC
V gene: TRBV25-1
J gene: TRBJ2-7
clone size: -
CDR3 length: 16
D gene: -

CDR3 protein: CASSLVGQGSGELFF
CDR3 DNA: TGCGCCAGCAGCTTGGTCGGACAGGGATCCGGGGAGCTGTTTTTT
V gene: TRBV5-1
J gene: TRBJ2-2
clone size: -
CDR3 length: 15
D gene: TRBD1

CDR3 protein: CASSLSSGTDTQYF
CDR3 DNA: TGTGCCAGCAGCTTAAGTTCTGGCACAGATACGCAGTATTTT
V gene: TRBV7-2
J gene: TRBJ2-3
clone size: once
CDR3 length: 14
D gene: -

CDR3 protein: CASRPGAGATDTQYF
CDR3 DNA: TGTGCCAGCAGGCCAGGCGCGGGGGCCACAGATACGCAGTATTTT
V gene: TRBV6-5
J gene: TRBJ2-3
clone size: -
CDR3 length: 15
D gene: -

CDR3 protein: CASSLGLAGRYEQYF
CDR3 DNA: TGTGCCAGCAGCCTTGGGCTAGCGGGAAGGTACGAGCAGTACTTC
V gene: TRBV5-8
J gene: TRBJ2-7
clone size: -
CDR3 length: 15
D gene: TRBD2

CDR3 protein: CAWSRDRDQPQHF
CDR3 DNA: TGTGCCTGGAGCCGGGACAGGGATCAGCCCCAGCATTTT
V gene: TRBV30
J gene: TRBJ1-5
clone size: -
CDR3 length: 13
D gene: TRBD1

CDR3 protein: CASSSPQGMNTEAFF
CDR3 DNA: TGCGCCAGCAGCTCCCCTCAGGGAATGAACACTGAAGCTTTCTTT
V gene: TRBV5-1
J gene: TRBJ1-1
clone size: once
CDR3 length: 15
D gene: -

CDR3 protein: CASRATGASGSYYEQYF
CDR3 DNA: TGTGCCAGCAGGGCAACTGGGGCCAGCGGGAGCTACTACGAGCAGTACTTC
V gene: TRBV2
J gene: TRBJ2-7
clone size: few
CDR3 length: 17
D gene: TRBD2

CDR3 protein: CASSQRAGGIYEQYF
CDR3 DNA: TGTGCCAGCAGCCAAAGAGCGGGAGGAATTTACGAGCAGTACTTC
V gene: TRBV11-2
J gene: TRBJ2-7
clone size: -
CDR3 length: 15
D gene: TRBD2